The rows below give T cell receptor beta chains drawn from one sample of a study of blood T cell repertoires in COVID-19. The data were produced by immunoSEQ multiplex PCR, yet TCRdb's version contains in-frame clones alone and is incomplete. The sample lists 150,000 to 200,000 clones, 80% to 90% occurring once. Sequencing used peripheral blood. The receptors here all came from a man aged 18 to 35 who had recovered from COVID-19. The CDR3 runs from the conserved cysteine through the conserved F or W. D genes are given only for firm matches. Size values are once, few and many counts, or a class for expanded clones, and some rows have none.

V gene	clone size	J gene	D gene	CDR3 length	CDR3 protein	CDR3 DNA
TRBV28	-	TRBJ1-2	TRBD1	14	CASSWVQGNYGYTF	TGTGCCAGCAGTTGGGTACAGGGGAACTATGGCTACACCTTC
TRBV4-3	-	TRBJ2-2	TRBD1	16	CASSQIGTENTGELFF	TGCGCCAGCAGCCAGATCGGGACAGAGAACACCGGGGAGCTGTTTTTT
TRBV5-6	-	TRBJ1-1	-	16	CASSLVGKGENTEAFF	TGTGCCAGCAGCTTGGTTGGGAAGGGGGAAAACACTGAAGCTTTCTTT
TRBV7-9	-	TRBJ2-7	-	18	CASSLAGQSLRSSYEQYF	TGTGCCAGCAGCTTAGCTGGACAGAGCTTAAGGAGCTCCTACGAGCAGTACTTC
TRBV5-5	-	TRBJ1-1	-	13	CASSGVGGTEAFF	TGTGCCAGCAGCGGAGTGGGGGGCACTGAAGCTTTCTTT
TRBV11-2	few	TRBJ2-7	TRBD2	15	CASSQGVSGSYEQYF	TGTGCCAGCAGCCAAGGGGTTAGCGGGAGTTACGAGCAGTACTTC
TRBV9	-	TRBJ1-5	-	15	CASSVGPTADQPQHF	TGTGCCAGCAGCGTAGGGCCGACAGCAGATCAGCCCCAGCATTTT
TRBV19	-	TRBJ1-2	TRBD1	16	CASSIVPRTGGYGYTF	TGTGCCAGTAGTATCGTCCCCCGGACAGGGGGCTATGGCTACACCTTC
TRBV24-1	-	TRBJ2-5	TRBD1	14	CATSDTGQGETQYF	TGTGCCACCAGTGATACGGGACAGGGAGAGACCCAGTACTTC
TRBV3-1/TRBV3-2	-	TRBJ2-3	TRBD2	15	CASSPGLAGLDTQYF	TGTGCCAGCAGCCCGGGACTAGCGGGACTGGATACGCAGTATTTT
TRBV12-3/TRBV12-4	-	TRBJ1-1	-	13	CASSFEGNTEAFF	TGTGCCAGCAGTTTTGAGGGGAACACTGAAGCTTTCTTT
TRBV28	-	TRBJ2-1	TRBD2	16	CASSTGASGGYNEQFF	TGTGCCAGCAGTACCGGGGCTAGCGGGGGCTACAATGAGCAGTTCTTC
TRBV5-1	-	TRBJ2-5	TRBD2	15	CASSLATSRGETQYF	TGCGCCAGCAGCTTGGCGACTAGCCGAGGAGAGACCCAGTACTTC
TRBV12-3/TRBV12-4	few	TRBJ2-3	-	13	CASKAGIGDTQYF	TGTGCCAGCAAGGCGGGAATAGGAGATACGCAGTATTTT
TRBV10-3	-	TRBJ1-4	-	13	CAISDSAGEKLFF	TGTGCCATCAGTGATTCGGCAGGCGAAAAACTGTTTTTT
TRBV6-2/TRBV6-3	-	TRBJ2-7	TRBD1	15	CASSYLDRNHYEQYF	TGTGCCAGCAGTTACCTGGACAGGAACCACTACGAGCAGTACTTC
TRBV11-3	-	TRBJ2-2	-	15	CASSSGTKNTGELFF	TGTGCCAGCAGCTCCGGGACAAAGAACACCGGGGAGCTGTTTTTT
TRBV27	-	TRBJ2-5	TRBD1	14	CASSRQGWQETQYF	TGTGCCAGCAGTCGACAGGGGTGGCAAGAGACCCAGTACTTC
TRBV29-1	-	TRBJ1-2	TRBD1	12	CSARTGGYGYTF	TGCAGCGCCCGGACAGGGGGCTATGGCTACACCTTC
TRBV3-1/TRBV3-2	-	TRBJ2-3	TRBD2	16	CASSQGTSGRLGTQYF	TGTGCCAGCAGCCAGGGGACTAGCGGGAGACTCGGCACGCAGTATTTT
TRBV6-6	-	TRBJ2-1	-	12	CASFFPPGEQFF	TGTGCCAGCTTCTTCCCCCCAGGAGAGCAGTTCTTC
TRBV28	-	TRBJ2-1	-	15	CASSLDYTSYNEQFF	TGTGCCAGCAGTTTGGACTACACCTCCTACAATGAGCAGTTCTTC
TRBV27	-	TRBJ2-7	-	15	CASSLSFGGTYEQYF	TGTGCCAGCAGTTTATCGTTTGGAGGAACCTACGAGCAGTACTTC
TRBV27	few	TRBJ2-1	TRBD2	21	CASSLKSFDSWLAGAYNEQFF	TGTGCCAGCAGTTTAAAATCCTTTGACAGCTGGCTAGCGGGAGCCTACAATGAGCAGTTCTTC
TRBV14	once	TRBJ1-6	-	14	CASSHGQGSSPLHF	TGTGCCAGCAGCCATGGTCAGGGGTCTTCACCCCTCCACTTT